This T cell receptor (beta chain) was obtained from a study of blood T cell repertoires in COVID-19. Study-level background: From T cells, B-cell-depleted T cells, or PBMCs came the material, which was cDNA or gDNA.

This clone has a single count. This CDR3 comprises 13 residues. Deletions cut 0 bases from V and 13 bases from J, with 15 bases between. Study processing details: Amplifying reference gene primers gave estimates of nucleated cell counts. Some clones are missing from TCRdb's copy, which holds only in-frame ones; the method was immunoSEQ multiplex PCR. The DNA was the basis for D and trimming; V, J and clone size are from that table. Of 200,000 to 300,000 clones listed, approximately 90% are singletons. Specimen: peripheral blood. The chain couples TRBV12-3 or TRBV12-4 to TRBJ1-2; D not certain. This TCR was sampled from a man between 18 and 29 years old with active or convalescent COVID-19. CDR3 sequence (DNA): TGTGCCAGCAGTTTAGCGCTTGCCCGGGAATGCACCTTC. It yields the protein CASSLALARECTF.